Listed here are 2 T cell receptor beta chains from one sample, sequenced in a study of blood T cells in healthy people across ages. A second PCR of roughly 7 to 11 cycles used a sample-barcoded 5' primer and a J-beta primer mix. MiXCR was run by TCRdb on the 5' RACE reads, yielding one entry per CDR3 protein. The sample lists almost 800,000 distinct CDR3 sequences, roughly 64% occurring once. The sample was blood. The receptors stem from a man younger than 40 in good health.

V is TRBV6-5 and J is TRBJ2-7; D perhaps matches TRBD2 (6 bases). The germline CDR1 and CDR2 sequences are MNHEY and SVGAGI. V was cut by 5 bases and J by 2 bases, with 16 bases left in between. The CDR3 is 15 residues long. The CDR3 DNA reads TGTGCCAGCAGTACGCCGGGGGAAGGGGCCTACGAGCAGTACTTC. Translated, it gives CASSTPGEGAYEQYF.

This rearrangement joins TRBV30 to TRBJ1-2; D ambiguous. This CDR3 is 11 amino acids long. V lost 4 bases, J lost 6 bases, and 9 bases lay in between. The germline V gene encodes CDR1 GTSNPN and CDR2 SVGIG (reference sequence). CDR3 in DNA: TGTGCCTGGACTAATGGAGATGGCTACACCTTC. This codes for CAWTNGDGYTF.